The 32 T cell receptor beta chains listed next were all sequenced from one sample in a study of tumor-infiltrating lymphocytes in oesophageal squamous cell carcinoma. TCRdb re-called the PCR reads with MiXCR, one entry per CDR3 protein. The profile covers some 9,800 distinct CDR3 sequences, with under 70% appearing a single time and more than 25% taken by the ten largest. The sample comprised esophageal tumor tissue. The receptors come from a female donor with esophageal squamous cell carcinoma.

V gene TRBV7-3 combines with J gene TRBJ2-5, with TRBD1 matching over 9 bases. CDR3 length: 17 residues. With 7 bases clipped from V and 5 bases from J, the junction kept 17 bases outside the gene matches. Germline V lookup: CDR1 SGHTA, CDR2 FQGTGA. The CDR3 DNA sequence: TGTGCCAGCATCTCTGACAGGGGGAGATCCCTAATCGAGACCCAGTACTTC. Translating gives CASISDRGRSLIETQYF.

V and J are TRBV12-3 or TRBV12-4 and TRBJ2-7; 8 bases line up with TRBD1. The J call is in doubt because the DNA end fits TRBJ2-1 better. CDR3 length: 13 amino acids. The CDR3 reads CASSSGTGHEQFF. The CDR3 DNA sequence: TGTGCCAGCAGTTCCGGGACAGGACATGAGCAGTTCTTC.

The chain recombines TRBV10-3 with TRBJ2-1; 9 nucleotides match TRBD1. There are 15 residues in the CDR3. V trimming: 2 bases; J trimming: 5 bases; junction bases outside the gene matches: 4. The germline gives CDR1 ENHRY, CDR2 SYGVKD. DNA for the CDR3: TGTGCCATCAGTGAGACAGGGGGCGCGAACAATGAGCAGTTCTTC. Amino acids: CAISETGGANNEQFF.

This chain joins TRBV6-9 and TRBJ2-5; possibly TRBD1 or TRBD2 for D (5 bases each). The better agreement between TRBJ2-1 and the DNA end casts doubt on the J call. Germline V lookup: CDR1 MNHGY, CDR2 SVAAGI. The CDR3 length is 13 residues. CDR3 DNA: TGTGCCAGCAGTTACACGCCAGGGACTGAGCAGTTCTTC. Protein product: CASSYTPGTEQFF.

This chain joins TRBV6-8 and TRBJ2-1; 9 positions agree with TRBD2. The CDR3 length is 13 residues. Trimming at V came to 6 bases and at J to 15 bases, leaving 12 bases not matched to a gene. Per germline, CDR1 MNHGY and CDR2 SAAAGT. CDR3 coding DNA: TGTGCCAGCAGAACTACTAGCGGGCCCAGCCGGTTCTTC. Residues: CASRTTSGPSRFF.

CDR3: CASSQGLAGTVGKTQYF. The CDR3 nucleotides are TGTGCCAGCAGCCAGGGACTAGCGGGAACAGTCGGGAAGACCCAGTACTTC. This chain uses TRBV7-2 with TRBJ2-5; 13 bases line up with TRBD2. V gave up 5 bases and J gave up 6 bases; unmatched junction bases: 12. In germline, CDR1 is SGHTA, CDR2 FQGNSA. CDR3 length: 17 amino acids.

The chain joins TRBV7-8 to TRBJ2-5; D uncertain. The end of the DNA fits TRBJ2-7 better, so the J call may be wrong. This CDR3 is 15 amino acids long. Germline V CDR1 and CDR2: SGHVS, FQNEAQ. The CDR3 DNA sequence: TGTGCCAGCAGCTTCGGACCACTCGTCGGGTACGAGCAGTACTTC. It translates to CASSFGPLVGYEQYF.

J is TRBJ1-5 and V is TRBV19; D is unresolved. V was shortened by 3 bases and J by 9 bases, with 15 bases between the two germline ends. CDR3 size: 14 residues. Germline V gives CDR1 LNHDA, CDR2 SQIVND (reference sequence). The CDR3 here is CASSIQPQVPPQHF. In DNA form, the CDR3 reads TGTGCCAGTAGTATCCAACCCCAAGTCCCGCCCCAGCATTTT.

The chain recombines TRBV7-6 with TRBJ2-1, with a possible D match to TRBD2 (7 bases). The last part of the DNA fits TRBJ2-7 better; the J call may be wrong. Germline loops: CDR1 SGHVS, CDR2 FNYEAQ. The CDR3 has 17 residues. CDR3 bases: TGTGCCAGCAGCTTAGACGGGGGGCGCGGGAGATCCTACGAGCAGTACTTC. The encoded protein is CASSLDGGRGRSYEQYF.

This CDR3 is CASSSPHETQYF. The CDR3 region has the DNA TGTGCCAGCAGCTCACCTCACGAGACCCAGTACTTC. The chain recombines TRBV7-6 with TRBJ2-5, with D hard to call. The V end lost 4 bases, the J end lost 5 bases, and 8 bases lay between the germline ends. Germline loops: CDR1 SGHVS, CDR2 FNYEAQ. The CDR3 has 12 amino acids.

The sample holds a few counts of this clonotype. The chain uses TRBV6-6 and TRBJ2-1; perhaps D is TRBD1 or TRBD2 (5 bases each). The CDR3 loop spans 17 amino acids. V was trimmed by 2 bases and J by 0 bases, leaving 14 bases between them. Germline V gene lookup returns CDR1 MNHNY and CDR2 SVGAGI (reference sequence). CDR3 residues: CASSYTAGTHSYNEQFF. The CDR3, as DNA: TGTGCCAGCAGTTACACCGCCGGGACCCACTCCTACAATGAGCAGTTCTTC.

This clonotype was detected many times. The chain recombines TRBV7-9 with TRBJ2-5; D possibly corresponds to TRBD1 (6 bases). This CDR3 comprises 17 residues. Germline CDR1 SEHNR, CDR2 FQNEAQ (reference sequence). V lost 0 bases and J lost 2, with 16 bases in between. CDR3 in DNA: TGTGCCAGCAGCTTAGCGACAGGTCGTTATGGGCAAGAGACCCAGTACTTC. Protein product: CASSLATGRYGQETQYF. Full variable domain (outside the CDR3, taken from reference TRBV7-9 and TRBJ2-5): DTGVSQNPRHKITKRGQNVTFRCDPISEHNRLYWYRQTLGQGPEFLTYFQNEAQLEKSRLLSDRFSAERPKGSFSTLEIQRTEQGDSAMYLCASSLATGRYGQETQYFGPGTRLLVL.

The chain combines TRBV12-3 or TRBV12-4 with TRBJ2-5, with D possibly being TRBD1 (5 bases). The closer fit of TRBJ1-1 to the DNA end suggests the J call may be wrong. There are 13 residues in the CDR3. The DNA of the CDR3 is TGTGCCAGCAGTAAAACAGGGAACACTGAAGCTTTCTTT. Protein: CASSKTGNTEAFF.

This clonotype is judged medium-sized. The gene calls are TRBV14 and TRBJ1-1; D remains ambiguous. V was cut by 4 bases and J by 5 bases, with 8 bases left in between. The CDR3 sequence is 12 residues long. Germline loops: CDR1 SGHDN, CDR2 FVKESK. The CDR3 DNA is TGTGCCAGCAGCCGAGTCGTGACTGAAGCTTTCTTT. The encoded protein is CASSRVVTEAFF.

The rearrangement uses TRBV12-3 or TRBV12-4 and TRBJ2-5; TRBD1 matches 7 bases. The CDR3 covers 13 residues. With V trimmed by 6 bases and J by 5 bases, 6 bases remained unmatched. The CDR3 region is CASSLGTVETQYF. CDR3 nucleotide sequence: TGTGCCAGCAGCCTAGGGACAGTGGAGACCCAGTACTTC.

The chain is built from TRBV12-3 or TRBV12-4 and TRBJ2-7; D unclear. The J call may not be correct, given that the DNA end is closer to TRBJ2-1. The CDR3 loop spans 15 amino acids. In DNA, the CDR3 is TGTGCCAGCAGCCCCGCGTGGTCCGCCTACAATGAGCAGTTCTTC. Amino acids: CASSPAWSAYNEQFF.

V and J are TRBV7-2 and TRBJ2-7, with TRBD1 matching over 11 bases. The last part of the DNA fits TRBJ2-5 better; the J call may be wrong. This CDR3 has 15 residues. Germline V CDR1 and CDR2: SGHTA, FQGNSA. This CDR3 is CASSLGGTGGETQYF. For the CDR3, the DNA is TGTGCCAGCAGCTTAGGAGGGACAGGGGGGGAGACCCAGTACTTC.

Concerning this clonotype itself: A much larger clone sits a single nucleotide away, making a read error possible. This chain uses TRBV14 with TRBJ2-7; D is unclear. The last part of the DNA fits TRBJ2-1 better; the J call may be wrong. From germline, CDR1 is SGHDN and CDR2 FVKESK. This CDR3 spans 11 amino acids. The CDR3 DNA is TGTGCCAGCAGCCTAGGTTACGAGCAGTTCTTC. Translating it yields CASSLGYEQFF.

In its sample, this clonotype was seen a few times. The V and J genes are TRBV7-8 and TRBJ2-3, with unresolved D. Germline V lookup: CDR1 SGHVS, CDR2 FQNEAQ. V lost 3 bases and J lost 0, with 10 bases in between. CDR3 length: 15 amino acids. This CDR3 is CASSFSFQSTDTQYF. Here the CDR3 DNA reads TGTGCCAGCAGCTTCAGCTTTCAGAGCACAGATACGCAGTATTTT.

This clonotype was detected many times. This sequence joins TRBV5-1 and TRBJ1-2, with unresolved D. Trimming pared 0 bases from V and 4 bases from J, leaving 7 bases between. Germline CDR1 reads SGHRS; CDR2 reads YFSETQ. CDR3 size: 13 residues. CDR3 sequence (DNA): TGCGCCAGCAGCTTGGACAGAACCTATGGCTACACCTTC. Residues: CASSLDRTYGYTF. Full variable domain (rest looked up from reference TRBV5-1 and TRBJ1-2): KAGVTQTPRYLIKTRGQQVTLSCSPISGHRSVSWYQQTPGQGLQFLFEYFSETQRNKGNFPGRFSGRQFSNSRSEMNVSTLELGDSALYLCASSLDRTYGYTFGSGTRLTVV.

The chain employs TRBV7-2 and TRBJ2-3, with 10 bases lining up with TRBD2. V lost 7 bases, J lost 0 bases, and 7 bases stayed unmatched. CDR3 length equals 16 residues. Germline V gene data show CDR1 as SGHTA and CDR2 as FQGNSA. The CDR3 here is CASTKLAGPSTDTQYF. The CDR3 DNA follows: TGTGCCAGCACCAAACTAGCGGGACCTAGCACAGATACGCAGTATTTT.

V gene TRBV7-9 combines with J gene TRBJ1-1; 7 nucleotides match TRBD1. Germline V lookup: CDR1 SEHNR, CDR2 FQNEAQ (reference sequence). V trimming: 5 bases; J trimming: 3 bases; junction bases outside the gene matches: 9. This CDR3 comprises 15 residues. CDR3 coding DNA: TGTGCCAGCAGCCCCGACAGGGAGATTCACACTGAAGCTTTCTTT. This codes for CASSPDREIHTEAFF.

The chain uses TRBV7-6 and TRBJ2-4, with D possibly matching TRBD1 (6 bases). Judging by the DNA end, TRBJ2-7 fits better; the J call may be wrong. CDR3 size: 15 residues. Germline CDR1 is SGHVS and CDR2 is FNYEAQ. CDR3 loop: CASSLVPGEGYEQYF. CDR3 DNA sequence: TGTGCCAGCAGCTTAGTGCCAGGGGAAGGCTACGAGCAGTACTTC.

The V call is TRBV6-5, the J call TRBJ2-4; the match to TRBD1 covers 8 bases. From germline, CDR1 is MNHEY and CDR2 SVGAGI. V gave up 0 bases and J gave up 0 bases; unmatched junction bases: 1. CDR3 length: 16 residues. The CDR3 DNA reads TGTGCCAGCAGTTACTCAGGGACAGGAGCCAAAAACATTCAGTACTTC. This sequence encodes CASSYSGTGAKNIQYF.

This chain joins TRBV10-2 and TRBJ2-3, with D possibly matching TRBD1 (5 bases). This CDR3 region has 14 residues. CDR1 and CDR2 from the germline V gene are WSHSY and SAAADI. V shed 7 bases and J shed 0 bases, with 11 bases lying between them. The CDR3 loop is CASTRQTSTDTQYF. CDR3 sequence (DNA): TGCGCCAGCACGCGACAGACTAGCACAGATACGCAGTATTTT.

The CDR3 nucleotides read TGTGCCAGCAGCTTACAACTCGTCCAGGGGAACGAGCAGTACTTC. Translation gives CASSLQLVQGNEQYF. V and J are TRBV7-2 and TRBJ2-1, with D possibly TRBD1 on 6 matching bases. Judging by the DNA end, TRBJ2-7 fits better; the J call may be wrong. CDR3 length: 15 residues. CDR1 is SGHTA and CDR2 is FQGNSA in the germline V gene.

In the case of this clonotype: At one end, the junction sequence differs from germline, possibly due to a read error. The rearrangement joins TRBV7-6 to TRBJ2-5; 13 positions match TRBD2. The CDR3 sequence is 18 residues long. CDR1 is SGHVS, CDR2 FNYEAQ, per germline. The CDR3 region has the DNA TGTGCTAGCAGCTCCGGCACCCCGGGACTAGCGGGACAAGAGACCCAGTACTTC. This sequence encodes CASSSGTPGLAGQETQYF.

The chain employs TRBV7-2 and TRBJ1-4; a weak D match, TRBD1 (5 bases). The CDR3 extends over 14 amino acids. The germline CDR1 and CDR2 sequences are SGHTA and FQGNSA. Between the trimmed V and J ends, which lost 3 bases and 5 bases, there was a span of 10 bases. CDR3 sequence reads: CASSLWGPNEKLFF. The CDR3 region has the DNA TGTGCCAGCAGCTTGTGGGGCCCCAATGAAAAACTGTTTTTT.

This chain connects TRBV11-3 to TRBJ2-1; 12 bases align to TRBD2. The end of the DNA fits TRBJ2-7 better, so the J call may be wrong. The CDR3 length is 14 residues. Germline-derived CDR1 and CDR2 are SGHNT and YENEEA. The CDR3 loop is CASSLKLAGGEQYF. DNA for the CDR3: TGTGCCAGCAGCTTAAAACTAGCGGGGGGTGAGCAGTACTTC.

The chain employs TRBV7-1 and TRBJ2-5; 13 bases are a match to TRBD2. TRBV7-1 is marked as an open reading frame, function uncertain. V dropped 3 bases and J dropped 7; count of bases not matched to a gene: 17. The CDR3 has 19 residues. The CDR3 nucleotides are TGTGCCAGCAGCTCCCCCAGACTAGCGGGGGGCCTATCGCCAGGGACCCAGTACTTC. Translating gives CASSSPRLAGGLSPGTQYF.

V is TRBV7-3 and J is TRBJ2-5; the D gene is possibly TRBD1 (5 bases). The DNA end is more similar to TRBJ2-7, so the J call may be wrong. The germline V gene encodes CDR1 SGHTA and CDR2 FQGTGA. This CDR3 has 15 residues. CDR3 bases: TGTGCCAGCAGCTCGCCCCGGACACGTTCCTACGAGCAGTACTTC. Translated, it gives CASSSPRTRSYEQYF.

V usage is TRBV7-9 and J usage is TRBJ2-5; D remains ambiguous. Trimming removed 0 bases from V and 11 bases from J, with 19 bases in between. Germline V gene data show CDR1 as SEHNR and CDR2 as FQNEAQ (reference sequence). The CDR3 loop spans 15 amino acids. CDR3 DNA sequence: TGTGCCAGCAGCTTAGCTAGTGTTGGGTACAATGAGCAGTACTTC. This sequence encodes CASSLASVGYNEQYF.